The rows below give T cell receptor beta chains drawn from one sample of a study of cytomegalovirus exposure and HLA in healthy donors. Libraries were prepared by immunoSEQ multiplex PCR; TCRdb keeps only in-frame clonotypes and omits some of them. The sample lists about 120,000 clones, around 78% occurring once. The sample was PBMCs. Receptor source: a woman aged 30 to 39 in good health and CMV-seropositive. Each CDR3 is given without its conserved first and last residue.

V,J,CDR3
TRBV7-2,TRBJ1-6,ASSLGTVYSPLH
TRBV5-4,TRBJ1-2,ASSGLGTVENGYT
TRBV19,TRBJ2-4,ASSPQSRQGADLNIQY
TRBV7-7,TRBJ2-2,ASRKQGYTGELF
TRBV5-5,TRBJ2-7,ASSLGQGAPYEQY
TRBV11-1,TRBJ2-1,ASSLVGPSYNEQF
TRBV18,TRBJ2-3,ASSGTVSTDTQY
TRBV10-3,TRBJ2-7,AISGPGQGNYEQY
TRBV9,TRBJ1-1,ASSVQQGNTEAF
TRBV2,TRBJ2-2,ASRLGAAGELF
TRBV1,TRBJ1-5,TSRREKGFQPQH
TRBV27,TRBJ2-5,ASRSGQLTGTQY
TRBV7-7,TRBJ2-5,ASSSGVGETQY